This TCR beta chain was found in a study of blood T cell repertoires in COVID-19. Study background: Whether acute or convalescent, the COVID-19 samples came from the United States, Italy and Spain. T cells, B-cell-depleted T cells, or PBMCs provided the cDNA or gDNA that served as material.

V lost 4 bases, J lost 5 bases, and 8 bases stayed unmatched. Germline V CDR1 and CDR2: KGHDR, SFDVKD. CDR3 length: 16 residues. Per the original data handling: Researchers report that nucleated cell counts were estimated from reference gene primer amplification. Only in-frame clones appear in the TCRdb table, and some are missing; sequencing was by immunoSEQ multiplex PCR. For V, J and clone size, that table is used; D and trimming come from the DNA. Of tens of thousands of clones listed, around 72% are singletons. The chain carries TRBV24-1 and TRBJ2-3, with TRBD1 identical over 10 bases. Input material: peripheral blood. This receptor was obtained from a woman aged 55-69 years in a cohort sampled during active or convalescent COVID-19. DNA for the CDR3: TGTGCCACCAGTGACCGCGGACAGGGGGAGGTAGATACGCAGTATTTT. This gives the protein CATSDRGQGEVDTQYF.